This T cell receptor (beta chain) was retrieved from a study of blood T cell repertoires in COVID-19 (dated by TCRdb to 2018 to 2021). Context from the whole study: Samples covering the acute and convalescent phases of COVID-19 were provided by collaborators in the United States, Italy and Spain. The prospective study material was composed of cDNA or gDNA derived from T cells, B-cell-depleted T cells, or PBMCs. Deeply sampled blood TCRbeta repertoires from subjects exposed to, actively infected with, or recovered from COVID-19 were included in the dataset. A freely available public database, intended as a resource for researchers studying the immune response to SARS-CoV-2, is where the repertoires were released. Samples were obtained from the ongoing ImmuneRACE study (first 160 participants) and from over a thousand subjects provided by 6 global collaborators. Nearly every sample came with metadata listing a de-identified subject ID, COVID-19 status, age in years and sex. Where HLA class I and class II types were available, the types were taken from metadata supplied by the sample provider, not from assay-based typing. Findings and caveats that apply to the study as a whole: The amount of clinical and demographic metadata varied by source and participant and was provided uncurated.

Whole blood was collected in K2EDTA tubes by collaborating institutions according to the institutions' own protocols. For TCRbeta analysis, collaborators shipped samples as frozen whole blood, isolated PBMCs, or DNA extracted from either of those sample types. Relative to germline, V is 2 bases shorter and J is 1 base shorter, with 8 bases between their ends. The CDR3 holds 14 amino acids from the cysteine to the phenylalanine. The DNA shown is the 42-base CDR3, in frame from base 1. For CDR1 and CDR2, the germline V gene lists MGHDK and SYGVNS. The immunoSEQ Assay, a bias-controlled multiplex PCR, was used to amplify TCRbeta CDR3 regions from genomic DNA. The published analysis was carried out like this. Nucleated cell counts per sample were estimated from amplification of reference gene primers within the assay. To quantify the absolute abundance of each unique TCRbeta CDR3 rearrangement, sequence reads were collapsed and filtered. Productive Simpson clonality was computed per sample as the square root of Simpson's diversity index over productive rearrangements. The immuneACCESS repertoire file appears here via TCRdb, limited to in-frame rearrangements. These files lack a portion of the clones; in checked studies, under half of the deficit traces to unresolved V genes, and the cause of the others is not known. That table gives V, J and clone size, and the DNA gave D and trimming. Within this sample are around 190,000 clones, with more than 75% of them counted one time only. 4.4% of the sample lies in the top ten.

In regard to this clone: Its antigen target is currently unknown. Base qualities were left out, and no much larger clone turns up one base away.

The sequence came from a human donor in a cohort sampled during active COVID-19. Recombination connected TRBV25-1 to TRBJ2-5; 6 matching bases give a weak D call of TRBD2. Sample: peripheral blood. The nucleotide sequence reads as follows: TGTGCCAGCAGTGAACTGGGGGGCCAAGAGACCCAGTACTTC. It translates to CASSELGGQETQYF.